This passage covers 3 T cell receptor beta chains from one sample sequenced in a study of OX40 agonist ivuxolimab in advanced cancers. Repertoires were generated with immunoSEQ multiplex PCR, while TCRdb's copy carries only in-frame clones and drops some. The sample includes around 100,000 clones, roughly nine tenths seen only once; the top ten take roughly 5.5%. The sample consisted of CD4+ or CD8+ T cells sorted from blood, taken in a trial of the OX40 agonist ivuxolimab. These TCRs come from an adult with an advanced solid tumor such as melanoma, head and neck, liver or kidney cancer.

This clone came up once. The V call is TRBV14, the J call TRBJ2-5; a weak D match, TRBD2 (6 bases). Looked up from germline, CDR1 is SGHDN and CDR2 is FVKESK. The CDR3 extends over 13 amino acids. V gave up 4 bases and J gave up 4 bases, with 10 bases separating them. The CDR3 nucleotides read TGTGCCAGCAGCCCGGGACTTAGAGAGACCCAGTACTTC. Its translation: CASSPGLRETQYF.

J is TRBJ2-7 and V is TRBV11-2, with D perhaps TRBD1 (6 bases). The germline gives CDR1 SGHAT, CDR2 FQNNGV. The V end was cut by 5 bases, the J end by 7 bases, with 21 bases between. CDR3 size: 15 residues. CDR3 bases: TGTGCCAGCAGCCCGGGTCCTACAGGGCCGAAGGAGCAGTACTTC. Translated, it gives CASSPGPTGPKEQYF. Full variable domain (remainder filled in from reference TRBV11-2 and TRBJ2-7): EAGVAQSPRYKIIEKRQSVAFWCNPISGHATLYWYQQILGQGPKLLIQFQNNGVVDDSQLPKDRFSAERLKGVDSTLKIQPAKLEDSAVYLCASSPGPTGPKEQYFGPGTRLTVT.

This chain links TRBV19 with TRBJ2-7; 10 bases are a match to TRBD1. Per germline, CDR1 LNHDA and CDR2 SQIVND (reference sequence). V dropped 8 bases and J dropped 2; count of bases not matched to a gene: 3. The CDR3 length is 13 residues. CDR3 residues: CASGDRGAYEQYF. In DNA form, the CDR3 reads TGTGCCAGTGGGGACAGGGGCGCCTACGAGCAGTACTTC. Full variable domain (missing parts from reference TRBV19 and TRBJ2-7): DGGITQSPKYLFRKEGQNVTLSCEQNLNHDAMYWYRQDPGQGLRLIYYSQIVNDFQKGDIAEGYSVSREKKESFPLTVTSAQKNPTAFYLCASGDRGAYEQYFGPGTRLTVT.